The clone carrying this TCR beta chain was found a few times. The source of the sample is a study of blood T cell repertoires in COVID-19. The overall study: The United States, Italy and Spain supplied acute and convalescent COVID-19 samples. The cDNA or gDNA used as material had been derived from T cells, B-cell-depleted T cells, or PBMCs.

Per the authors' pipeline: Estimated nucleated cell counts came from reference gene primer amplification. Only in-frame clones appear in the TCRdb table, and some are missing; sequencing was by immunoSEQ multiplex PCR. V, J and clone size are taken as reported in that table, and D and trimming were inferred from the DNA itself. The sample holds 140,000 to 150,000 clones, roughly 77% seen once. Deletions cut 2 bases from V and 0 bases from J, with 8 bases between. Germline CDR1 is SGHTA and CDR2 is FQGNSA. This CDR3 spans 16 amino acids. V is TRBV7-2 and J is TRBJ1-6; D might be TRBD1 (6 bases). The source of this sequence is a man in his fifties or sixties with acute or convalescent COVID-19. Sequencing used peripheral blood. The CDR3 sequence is CASSLQGPSYNSPLHF. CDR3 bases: TGTGCCAGCAGCTTACAGGGGCCCTCCTATAATTCACCCCTCCACTTT. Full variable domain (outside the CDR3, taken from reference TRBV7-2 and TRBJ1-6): GAGVSQSPSNKVTEKGKDVELRCDPISGHTALYWYRQSLGQGLEFLIYFQGNSAPDKSGLPSDRFSAERTGGSVSTLTIQRTQQEDSAVYLCASSLQGPSYNSPLHFGNGTRLTVT.